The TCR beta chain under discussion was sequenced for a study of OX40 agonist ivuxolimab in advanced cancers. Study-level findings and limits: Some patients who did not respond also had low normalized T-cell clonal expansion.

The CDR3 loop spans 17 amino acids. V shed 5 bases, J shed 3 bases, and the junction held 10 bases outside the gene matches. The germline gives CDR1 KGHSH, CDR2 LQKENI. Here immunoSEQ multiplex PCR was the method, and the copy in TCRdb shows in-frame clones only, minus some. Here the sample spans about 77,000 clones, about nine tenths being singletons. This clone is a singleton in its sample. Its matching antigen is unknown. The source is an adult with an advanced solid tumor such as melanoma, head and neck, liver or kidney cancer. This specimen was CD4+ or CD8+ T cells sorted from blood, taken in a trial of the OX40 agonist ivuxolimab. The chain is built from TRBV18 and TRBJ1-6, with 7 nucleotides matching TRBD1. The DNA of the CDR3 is TGTGCCAGCTCAGCGGACAGGTCGAGAGGCTATAATTCACCCCTCCACTTT. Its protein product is CASSADRSRGYNSPLHF.